This is a list of T cell receptor beta chains from one sample in a study of shared clonotypes between healthy human individuals. Sequencing used immunoSEQ multiplex PCR; TCRdb keeps in-frame clones, though not all of them. Here the sample spans about 2.4 million clones, just over 90% being singletons. Sequences were obtained from naive CD4+ T cells sorted from blood. The receptors originated from a young man in good health. CDR3s include the opening cysteine and the closing phenylalanine or tryptophan. Fields, in order: clone size, V gene, D gene, J gene, CDR3 DNA, CDR3 protein. The D gene is left open where the match is weak. Only some rows state a clone size, as once, few, many or a class for expanded clones.

NA	TRBV5-6	NA	TRBJ1-3	TGTGCCAGCAGCATAGGGGTAGAATCTGGAAACACCATATATTTT	CASSIGVESGNTIYF
NA	TRBV28	TRBD2	TRBJ2-5	TGTGCCAGCAGCTCGCGCGGACTAGCGGGCCCAGAGACCCAGTACTTC	CASSSRGLAGPETQYF
NA	TRBV6-5	NA	TRBJ2-2	TGTGCCAGCAGACCCGGGGCCGGGGAGCTGTTTTTT	CASRPGAGELFF
NA	TRBV6-5	TRBD2	TRBJ2-7	TGTGCCAGCAGTTACTCCCCGGGGGGTACCTACGAGCAGTACTTC	CASSYSPGGTYEQYF
once	TRBV5-1	NA	TRBJ1-1	TGCGCCAGCAGCCCCGCAGCGCCAGGGCTGAAAACTGAAGCTTTCTTT	CASSPAAPGLKTEAFF
NA	TRBV19	TRBD1	TRBJ1-2	TGTGCCAGTAGTACGATAATAAAGTCCAGGGGGGACTATGGCTACACCTTC	CASSTIIKSRGDYGYTF
NA	TRBV30	TRBD2	TRBJ2-3	TGTGCCTGGATGCTAGCGGGAGGAACCACAGATACGCAGTATTTT	CAWMLAGGTTDTQYF
NA	TRBV4-3	NA	TRBJ1-2	TGCGCCAGCAGCCAAGTCCCAGGTATTTCCCTGTCTAACTATGGCTACACCTTC	CASSQVPGISLSNYGYTF
NA	TRBV7-2	NA	TRBJ2-1	TGTGCCAGCAGCTTAATAGGGACACCTTCCAATGAGCAGTTCTTC	CASSLIGTPSNEQFF
NA	TRBV5-8	TRBD2	TRBJ2-1	TGTGCCAGCAGCGGCGGGAGGGAGTACAATGAGCAGTTCTTC	CASSGGREYNEQFF
NA	TRBV5-1	NA	TRBJ2-5	TGCGCCAGCAGCTTGTTCAGGGAAGAGACCCAGTACTTC	CASSLFREETQYF
NA	TRBV5-1	TRBD2	TRBJ2-7	TGCGCCAGCAGCCCCCAGACTAGCGGGGGGTACGAGCAGTACTTC	CASSPQTSGGYEQYF
NA	TRBV11-2	TRBD1	TRBJ1-6	TGTGCCAGCAGCTTCGGCAGGGGGACTACACCCCTCCACTTT	CASSFGRGTTPLHF
NA	TRBV28	TRBD2	TRBJ2-3	TGTGCCAGCAGTTTACGAGTAGCGGGGGGCTCGGATACGCAGTATTTT	CASSLRVAGGSDTQYF
NA	TRBV30	TRBD1	TRBJ2-3	TGTGCCTGGAGATCGGACAGGGTTAGAACAGATACGCAGTATTTT	CAWRSDRVRTDTQYF
NA	TRBV15	NA	TRBJ1-1	TGTGCCACCAGCTATAACTCCGTCATGAACACTGAAGCTTTCTTT	CATSYNSVMNTEAFF
once	TRBV25-1	NA	TRBJ2-1	TGTGCCAGCAGTGTGGGGGGCCCTTTGGGGTACAATGAGCAGTTCTTC	CASSVGGPLGYNEQFF
NA	TRBV6-6	NA	TRBJ2-5	TGTGCCAGCACAGGCCAACAAGAGACCCAGTACTTC	CASTGQQETQYF
NA	TRBV6-5	TRBD1	TRBJ2-7	TGTGCCAGCAGTGTTGACAGGGGGCCCGACGAGCAGTACTTC	CASSVDRGPDEQYF
NA	TRBV7-2	NA	TRBJ1-2	TGTGCCAGCAGCTTAGTAGAGGGTGACTATGGCTACACCTTC	CASSLVEGDYGYTF
NA	TRBV19	TRBD2	TRBJ2-3	TGTGCCAGTAGTATCCAGCGGGGGGGCACAGATACGCAGTATTTT	CASSIQRGGTDTQYF
NA	TRBV6-6	TRBD1	TRBJ1-5	TGTGCCAGCAGTAGGGGGCAGAATAGCAATCAGCCCCAGCATTTT	CASSRGQNSNQPQHF
NA	TRBV28	NA	TRBJ1-5	TGTGCCAGCAAGGGAGGGGGGGGAAACCAGCCCCAGCATTTT	CASKGGGGNQPQHF
NA	TRBV9	TRBD2	TRBJ2-3	TGTGCCAGCAGCTCTTGGACTAGCGGGGACACTAGCACAGATACGCAGTATTTT	CASSSWTSGDTSTDTQYF
NA	TRBV6-1	NA	TRBJ2-3	TGTGCCATTAGTCGCGCAGATACGCAGTATTTT	CAISRADTQYF
NA	TRBV7-9	NA	TRBJ2-7	TGTGCCAGCAGCTGGCACAACCGCTACGAGCAGTACTTC	CASSWHNRYEQYF
NA	TRBV9	TRBD2	TRBJ2-3	TGTGCCAGCAGCCCCTGGACTAGCGGGGGCACAGATACGCAGTATTTT	CASSPWTSGGTDTQYF
NA	TRBV19	NA	TRBJ1-1	TGTGCCAGTAGTATAGACAGGGGGAACACTGAAGCTTTCTTT	CASSIDRGNTEAFF
once	TRBV9	NA	TRBJ1-4	TGTGCCAGCAGCGTAGGCCGGGCCCTCTTGAATGAAAAACTGTTTTTT	CASSVGRALLNEKLFF
NA	TRBV30	TRBD1	TRBJ2-7	TGTGCCCAGAAACAGGGGCCGGGCGAGCAGTACTTC	CAQKQGPGEQYF
NA	TRBV18	TRBD2	TRBJ2-7	TGTGCCAGCTCACCGCCGACTAGCGGGAGAGAGTTCTACGAGCAGTACTTC	CASSPPTSGREFYEQYF
NA	TRBV10-3	NA	TRBJ2-3	TGTGCCATCAGTGAACTCAGGGGAAGCACAGATACGCAGTATTTT	CAISELRGSTDTQYF
NA	TRBV27	TRBD1	TRBJ1-6	TGTGCCAGCAGGTCGGGACAGGCTGAGAATTCACCCCTCCACTTT	CASRSGQAENSPLHF
NA	TRBV7-6	TRBD1	TRBJ2-2	TGTGCCAGCAGCTGGACAGGGGGCGAAGGCGGGGAGCTGTTTTTT	CASSWTGGEGGELFF
NA	TRBV7-2	TRBD2	TRBJ2-5	TGTGCCAGCAGCCTAGAGCGGGGCTACCAAGAGACCCAGTACTTC	CASSLERGYQETQYF
NA	TRBV28	NA	TRBJ1-1	TGTGCCAGCAGTCCGACAGACCGGGCTTTCTTT	CASSPTDRAFF
NA	TRBV7-9	NA	TRBJ2-7	TGTGCCAGCAGCCCAGACGCAGGTTATTACGAGCAGTACTTC	CASSPDAGYYEQYF
NA	TRBV2	NA	TRBJ2-1	TGTGCCAGCTCAAGCAGGGGGGACTACAATGAGCAGTTCTTC	CASSSRGDYNEQFF
NA	TRBV18	NA	TRBJ1-2	TGTGCCAGCTCACCACCTCCAGGGACCTATGGCTACACCTTC	CASSPPPGTYGYTF
NA	TRBV19	NA	TRBJ1-3	TGTGCCAGTCCCAGAGGCACTCAGGGCCCCTCTGGAAACACCATATATTTT	CASPRGTQGPSGNTIYF
NA	TRBV6-6	NA	TRBJ2-7	TGTGCCAGCAGTCCTAGCGCGCCCTACGAGCAGTACTTC	CASSPSAPYEQYF
NA	TRBV28	NA	TRBJ1-2	TGTGCCAGCATGGGCGGGGGCCACTATGGCTACACCTTC	CASMGGGHYGYTF
NA	TRBV18	NA	TRBJ1-2	TGTGCCAGCTCACCAACGACGGGCTATGGCTACACCTTC	CASSPTTGYGYTF
NA	TRBV19	NA	TRBJ1-1	TGTGCCAGTAGTATAGACGAGGGCGTCAGGACTGAAGCTTTCTTT	CASSIDEGVRTEAFF
NA	TRBV7-8	NA	TRBJ2-3	TGTGCCAGCAGCGTCCGGGACCATTCTAGAGATACGCAGTATTTT	CASSVRDHSRDTQYF
NA	TRBV19	NA	TRBJ2-1	TGTGCCAGTAGTAGAGGACTCTACAATGAGCAGTTCTTC	CASSRGLYNEQFF
NA	TRBV5-1	NA	TRBJ2-1	TGCGCCAGCACCCCCAACGGGCAGGGCTCCTCCCGTGAGCAGTTCTTC	CASTPNGQGSSREQFF
few	TRBV10-3	NA	TRBJ1-1	TGTGCCATCAGTGATGGGGCTTTGAACACTGAAGCTTTCTTT	CAISDGALNTEAFF
NA	TRBV5-1	NA	TRBJ2-3	TGCGCCAGCCGTGGAAGCCTTGGAGCAGATACGCAGTATTTT	CASRGSLGADTQYF